One TCR beta chain is described in this entry. What it binds is not known. V lost 1 base, J lost 6 bases, and 12 bases stayed unmatched. The CDR3 loop spans 16 amino acids. CDR1 and CDR2 from the germline V gene are SGHTA and FQGNSA. The data are from a study of response to subunit inactivated influenza vaccine. Points from the study as a whole: The authors proposed limited new T cell recruitment per seasonal influenza vaccination.

TCRdb re-derived calls from the RT-PCR reads in MiXCR, one entry per CDR3 protein. The sample includes a few hundred thousand distinct CDR3 sequences, around 13% of them seen just once. Sequenced here: PBMCs from blood, sampled approximately 12 days after vaccination. The source of this sequence is a middle-aged man who received an inactivated influenza vaccine. The chain couples TRBV7-2 to TRBJ2-7, with 7 bases fitting TRBD2. CDR3 region: CASSLVAPRLAREQYF. The CDR3, as DNA: TGTGCCAGCAGCTTAGTGGCCCCCCGACTAGCACGCGAGCAGTACTTC.